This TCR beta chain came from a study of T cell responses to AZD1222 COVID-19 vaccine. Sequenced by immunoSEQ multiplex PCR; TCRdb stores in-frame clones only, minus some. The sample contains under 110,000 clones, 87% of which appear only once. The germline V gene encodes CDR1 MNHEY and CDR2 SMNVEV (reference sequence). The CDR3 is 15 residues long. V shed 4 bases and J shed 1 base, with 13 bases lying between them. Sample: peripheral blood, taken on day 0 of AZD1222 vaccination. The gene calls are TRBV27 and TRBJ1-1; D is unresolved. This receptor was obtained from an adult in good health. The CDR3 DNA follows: TGTGCCAGCAGTTCCGGACCTGGTCGGAACACTGAAGCTTTCTTT. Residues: CASSSGPGRNTEAFF.